The T cell receptor (beta chain) described here comes from a study of blood T cell repertoires in COVID-19. Study-level information: The origin of the acute and convalescent COVID-19 samples was the United States, Italy and Spain. PBMCs, B-cell-depleted T cells, or T cells were the source of the cDNA or gDNA that made up the material.

Authors' data handling: Amplification of reference gene primers provided the estimated nucleated cell counts. TCRdb keeps only in-frame clones here, not all; method: immunoSEQ multiplex PCR. V and J calls and clone size are given by that table; D and trimming were obtained from the DNA. This sample has around 230,000 clones, with 75% to 90% found just once. Per the germline V gene, CDR1 is KGHDR and CDR2 is SFDVKD. The CDR3 length is 14 residues. The ends were cut back, 4 bases at V and 4 bases at J, with 10 bases in the middle. The rearrangement joins TRBV24-1 to TRBJ1-5, with D unclear. The clonotype was recovered from a man aged 25 to 40 who had recovered from COVID-19. Sequencing was done on a sample of peripheral blood. CDR3 region: CATSDGLGNQPQHF. CDR3 nucleotides: TGTGCCACCAGTGACGGGTTAGGTAATCAGCCCCAGCATTTT.